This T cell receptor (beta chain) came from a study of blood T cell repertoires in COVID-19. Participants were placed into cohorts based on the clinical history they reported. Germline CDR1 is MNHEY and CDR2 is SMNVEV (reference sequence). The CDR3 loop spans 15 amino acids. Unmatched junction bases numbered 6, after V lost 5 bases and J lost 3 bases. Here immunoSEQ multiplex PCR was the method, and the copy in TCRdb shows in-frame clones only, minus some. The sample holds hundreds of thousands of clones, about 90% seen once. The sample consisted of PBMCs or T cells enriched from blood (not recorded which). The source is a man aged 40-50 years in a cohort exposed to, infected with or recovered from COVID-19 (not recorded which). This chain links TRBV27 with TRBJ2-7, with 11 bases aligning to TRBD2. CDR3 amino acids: CASSRGGTSGYEQYF. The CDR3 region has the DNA TGTGCCAGCAGTCGAGGGGGGACTAGCGGCTACGAGCAGTACTTC.